This TCR beta chain was profiled in a study of blood T cells in healthy people across ages (dated by TCRdb to about 2015). About the study as a whole: In model experiments, roughly one uniquely barcoded TCR beta cDNA molecule per two T cells was captured by template switching. The study measured age-related changes in TCR beta repertoire diversity using deep sequencing normalized with unique cDNA molecular identifiers. The donors were split into four age groups: young (average around 16 years), middle-aged (around 37), aged (approximately 60) and long-lived (roughly 80). To avoid experimental bias, donors of different ages were distributed randomly across sequencing lanes. For two donors (one aged 18 to 30 and one aged 80 or older), the study analyzed two additional independent replicas of 1 million unique cDNA reads from the same blood draw.

Systemically healthy Caucasian individuals from Russia, 39 in total and aged about 6 to 95 years, were included as donors. Each donor gave roughly 9.5 milliliters of peripheral blood, collected into EDTA-treated Vacutainer tubes. Ficoll-Paque density-gradient centrifugation was used to isolate PBMCs, with at least 6.5 million obtained per sample. Total RNA, at least 6 micrograms per sample, was extracted from PBMCs with Trizol reagent. For every donor, flow cytometry on a PBMC aliquot measured the percentage of naive CD45RAhigh/CD27high T cells. This clonotype was picked up a small number of times. The antigen this receptor binds is unknown. Qualities for individual bases were not recorded, and no much larger clone is one base off. The germline V gene yields SGHVS for CDR1 and FNYEAQ for CDR2. The CDR3 spans 19 residues, from the cysteine through the phenylalanine. Only CDR3 DNA is held: 57 bases, read in frame from base 1. Ends trimmed: V by 1 base, J by 4 bases; bases unmatched to a gene: 10.

Here is what the overall study found, with its caveats: Bulk unsorted PBMC profiling prevented conclusive comparison of naive and antigen-experienced compartments. The long-lived group showed more naive CD4+ T cells, fewer expanded clones and increased TCR diversity than the aged group, suggesting age selection. Because the CMV infection status of the donors was unknown, age-related changes in expanded clonotypes may potentially have been confounded. As age increased, observed TCR beta diversity per million T cells dropped in a roughly linear way, and a significant reduction was already evident by age 40. A strong correlation was found between observed TCR beta diversity and the percentage of naive T cells measured by flow cytometry. Estimates of total diversity based on one million sequenced T cells were considered lower bounds and underestimates.

The library was produced with 5' RACE. The instrument was an Illumina HiSeq 2500. The second PCR ran for about 6 to 11 cycles and used a J-beta primer mix along with a sample-barcoded 5' primer. A unique molecular identifier was introduced onto each TCR beta cDNA molecule by a template-switch 5' adaptor carrying 12 random nucleotides. Each sample yielded at least 2.5 million CDR3-containing paired-end reads. First-strand cDNA synthesis was performed from all RNA using the Mint cDNA synthesis kit, with priming by a TRBC-specific oligonucleotide. All cDNA was treated with uracil-DNA glycosylase and then went through a first 18-cycle PCR with the universal primers M1SS and BC2_uni_R. Per the authors' processing: For normalization, 1 million high-quality reads were randomly selected from each sample, with every read carrying a distinct molecular identifier. Instead of being binned into consensus sequences, reads with shared molecular identifiers were discarded. MiTCR, set to a Q25 quality threshold and the strictest error-elimination algorithm, was used for CDR3 identification, clonotype clustering and error correction. A nonparametric unseen species model using Euler transformation provided a lower-bound estimate of total TCR beta diversity. TCRdb redid the processing of the public reads, applying fastp at Q25 and MiXCR, and retained in-frame beta chains. For every CDR3 protein sequence, its rows merge into one entry that carries the most common genes and DNA. What appears here as the V and J calls and clone size reflects TCRdb's work, not the paper's. Recorded for this sample are 600,000 or so distinct CDR3 sequences; around 21% of them occurred a single time. The ten biggest clones cover roughly 3.4% of the sample.

The V gene is TRBV7-6 and the J gene is TRBJ2-3; 14 bases in the junction line up with TRBD2. This TCR was recovered from a man in his sixties or seventies in good health. The sequenced sample was blood. The CDR3 region has the sequence CASSLDPSGLAGGSDTQYF. The DNA reads TGTGCCAGCAGCTTAGACCCTAGCGGACTAGCGGGAGGTTCAGATACGCAGTATTTT.